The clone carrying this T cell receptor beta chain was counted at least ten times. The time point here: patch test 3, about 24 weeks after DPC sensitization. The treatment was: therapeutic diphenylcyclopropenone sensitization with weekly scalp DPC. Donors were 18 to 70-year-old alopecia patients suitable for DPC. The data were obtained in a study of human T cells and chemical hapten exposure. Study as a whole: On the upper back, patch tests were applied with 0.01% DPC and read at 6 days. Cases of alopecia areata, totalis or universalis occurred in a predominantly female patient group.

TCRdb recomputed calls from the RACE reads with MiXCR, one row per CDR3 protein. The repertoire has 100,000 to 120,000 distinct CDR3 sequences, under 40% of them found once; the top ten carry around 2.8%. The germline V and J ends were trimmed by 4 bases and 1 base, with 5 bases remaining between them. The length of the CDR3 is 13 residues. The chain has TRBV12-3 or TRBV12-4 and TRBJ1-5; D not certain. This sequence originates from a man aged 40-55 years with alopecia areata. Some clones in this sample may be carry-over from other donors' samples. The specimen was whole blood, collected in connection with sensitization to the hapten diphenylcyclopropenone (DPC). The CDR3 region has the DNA TGTGCCAGCAGTTCCTCCAGCAATCAGCCCCAGCATTTT. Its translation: CASSSSSNQPQHF.